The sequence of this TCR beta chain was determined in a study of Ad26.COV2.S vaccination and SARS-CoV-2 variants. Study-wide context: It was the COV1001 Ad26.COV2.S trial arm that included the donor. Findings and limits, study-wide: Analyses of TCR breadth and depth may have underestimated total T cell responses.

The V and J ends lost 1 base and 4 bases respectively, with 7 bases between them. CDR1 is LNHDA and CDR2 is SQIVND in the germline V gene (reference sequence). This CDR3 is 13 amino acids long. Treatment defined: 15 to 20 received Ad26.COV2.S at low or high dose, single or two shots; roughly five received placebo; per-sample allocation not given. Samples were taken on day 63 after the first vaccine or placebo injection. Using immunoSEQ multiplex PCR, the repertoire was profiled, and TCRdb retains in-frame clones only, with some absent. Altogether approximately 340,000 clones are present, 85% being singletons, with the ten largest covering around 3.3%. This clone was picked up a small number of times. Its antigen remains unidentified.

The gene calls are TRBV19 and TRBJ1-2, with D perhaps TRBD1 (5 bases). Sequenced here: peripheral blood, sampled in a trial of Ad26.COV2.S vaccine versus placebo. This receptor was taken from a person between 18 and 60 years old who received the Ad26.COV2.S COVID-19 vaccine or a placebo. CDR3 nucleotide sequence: TGTGCCAGTAGTATAGGACAGCTCTATGGCTACACCTTC. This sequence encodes CASSIGQLYGYTF. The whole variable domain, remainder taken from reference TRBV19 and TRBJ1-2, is DGGITQSPKYLFRKEGQNVTLSCEQNLNHDAMYWYRQDPGQGLRLIYYSQIVNDFQKGDIAEGYSVSREKKESFPLTVTSAQKNPTAFYLCASSIGQLYGYTFGSGTRLTVV.